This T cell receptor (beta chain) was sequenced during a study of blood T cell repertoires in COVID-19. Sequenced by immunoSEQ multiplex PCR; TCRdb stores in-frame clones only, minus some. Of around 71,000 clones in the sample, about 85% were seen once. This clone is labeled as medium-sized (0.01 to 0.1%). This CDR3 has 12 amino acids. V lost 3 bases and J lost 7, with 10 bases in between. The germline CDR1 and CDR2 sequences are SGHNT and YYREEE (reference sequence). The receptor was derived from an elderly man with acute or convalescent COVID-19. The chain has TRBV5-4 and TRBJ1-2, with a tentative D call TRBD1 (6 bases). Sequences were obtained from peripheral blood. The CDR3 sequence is CASSSGGSGYTF. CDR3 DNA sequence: TGTGCCAGCAGCTCGGGGGGCTCTGGCTACACCTTC. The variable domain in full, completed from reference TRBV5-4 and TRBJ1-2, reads ETGVTQSPTHLIKTRGQQVTLRCSSQSGHNTVSWYQQALGQGPQFIFQYYREEENGRGNFPPRFSGLQFPNYSSELNVNALELDDSALYLCASSSGGSGYTFGSGTRLTVV.